What follows are 14 T cell receptor beta chains derived from one specimen sequenced in a study of T cell responses to AZD1222 COVID-19 vaccine. The repertoire was sequenced with immunoSEQ multiplex PCR; TCRdb's copy has only in-frame clones and lacks some. Among 95,000 to 150,000 clones listed, about 88% were seen once. The source material was peripheral blood, sampled 28 days after the second AZD1222 dose. These receptors were taken from an adult who received the AZD1222 COVID-19 vaccine.

The V and J genes are TRBV3-1 (or the pseudogene TRBV3-2) and TRBJ1-5, with unresolved D. The V end was cut by 1 base, the J end by 6 bases, with 13 bases between. The CDR3 extends over 15 amino acids. Germline CDR1 LGHDT, CDR2 YNNKEL (reference sequence). The CDR3 loop reads CASSQALRPGQPQHF. Here the CDR3 DNA reads TGTGCCAGCAGCCAAGCCTTGCGCCCCGGTCAGCCCCAGCATTTT.

This clone was counted a single time. The chain recombines TRBV7-2 with TRBJ2-3; D gene uncertain. This CDR3 is 12 amino acids long. V was clipped by 3 bases and J by 8 bases, with 9 bases between them. Per germline, CDR1 SGHTA and CDR2 FQGNSA. CDR3: CASSFWKSTQYF. The CDR3, as DNA: TGTGCCAGCAGCTTCTGGAAGAGTACGCAGTATTTT.

The genes are TRBV6-5 and TRBJ1-2; D gene ambiguous. The CDR3 extends over 13 amino acids. Germline V gene sequence: CDR1 MNHEY, CDR2 SVGAGI. The ends were cut back, 6 bases at V and 8 bases at J, with 16 bases in the middle. CDR3: CASSSGLAQGYTF. DNA of the CDR3: TGTGCCAGCAGCTCCGGACTCGCGCAGGGCTACACCTTC.

The V call is TRBV10-2, the J call TRBJ2-1, with a weak D call TRBD2 (6 bases). Germline V gives CDR1 WSHSY, CDR2 SAAADI. The length of the CDR3 is 12 residues. Trimming took off 8 bases at V and 4 bases at J, with 9 bases between the two ends. CDR3 in amino acids: CASRGLYNEQFF. The CDR3, as DNA: TGCGCCAGCCGGGGACTTTACAATGAGCAGTTCTTC.

The chain is built from TRBV19 and TRBJ1-5; 8 positions agree with TRBD1. V was clipped by 5 bases and J by 4 bases; unmatched bases: 4. This CDR3 has 14 amino acids. Germline V gene data show CDR1 as LNHDA and CDR2 as SQIVND (reference sequence). CDR3 nucleotides: TGTGCCAGTAGTCGACAGGGGAAGAATCAGCCCCAGCATTTT. Protein: CASSRQGKNQPQHF.

The chain carries TRBV7-8 and TRBJ1-2; D might be TRBD1 (5 bases). V was clipped by 3 bases and J by 9 bases, with 17 bases between them. Germline values: CDR1 SGHVS, CDR2 FQNEAQ. The CDR3 spans 14 residues. CDR3 in DNA: TGTGCCAGCAGCTTTTTGGCTACGCCAGGGCGCTACACCTTC. Residues: CASSFLATPGRYTF.

Worth noting for this clone: The identical CDR3 is also encoded by other nucleotide sequences in the sample. This chain uses TRBV6-5 with TRBJ1-1; no definite D call. This CDR3 is 12 amino acids long. Germline loops: CDR1 MNHEY, CDR2 SVGAGI. Trimming pared 2 bases from V and 3 bases from J, leaving 4 bases between. The CDR3 DNA follows: TGTGCCAGCAGTTACGGGGACACTGAAGCTTTCTTT. Its protein product is CASSYGDTEAFF.

This clone was recorded once. This chain joins TRBV28 and TRBJ1-1, with TRBD1 identical over 10 bases. The V segment lost 6 bases and the J segment 1 base; nucleotides outside the gene matches: 5. The germline V gene has CDR1 MDHEN and CDR2 SYDVKM. The CDR3 totals 15 residues. The CDR3 coding sequence is TGTGCCAGCAGAGAGGGACAGGGGTCGAACACTGAAGCTTTCTTT. It yields the protein CASREGQGSNTEAFF. The complete variable domain, with remaining parts taken from reference TRBV28 and TRBJ1-1, reads DVKVTQSSRYLVKRTGEKVFLECVQDMDHENMFWYRQDPGLGLRLIYFSYDVKMKEKGDIPEGYSVSREKKERFSLILESASTNQTSMYLCASREGQGSNTEAFFGQGTRLTVV.

V is TRBV19 and J is TRBJ1-2; no firm D call. Trimming removed 10 bases at V and 4 bases at J, with 16 bases between. The CDR3 consists of 13 residues. Germline V gene lookup returns CDR1 LNHDA and CDR2 SQIVND (reference sequence). CDR3 nucleotide sequence: TGTGCCACCCGAGACCGGATCCTCTATGGCTACACCTTC. It is translated as CATRDRILYGYTF.

V and J are TRBV19 and TRBJ2-7; D tentatively reads TRBD1 or TRBD2 (5 bases each). There are 14 residues in the CDR3. Deletions cut 5 bases from V and 3 bases from J, with 14 bases between. Germline V lookup: CDR1 LNHDA, CDR2 SQIVND (reference sequence). The CDR3 loop is CASSPYGAGYEQYF. As DNA, the CDR3 is TGTGCCAGTAGTCCGTACGGGGCGGGCTACGAGCAGTACTTC.

This chain connects TRBV19 to TRBJ1-2, with no clear D. Germline V gene sequence: CDR1 LNHDA, CDR2 SQIVND (reference sequence). Trimming took off 3 bases at V and 5 bases at J, with 16 bases between the two ends. The CDR3 is 15 residues long. CDR3 coding DNA: TGTGCCAGTAGTATCCAACCGGGCCAACTATATGGCTACACCTTC. It specifies CASSIQPGQLYGYTF.

The V and J genes are TRBV28 and TRBJ1-2, with D unclear. The CDR3 is 15 amino acids. Trimming cost V 5 bases and J 2 bases, with 15 bases left between them. Germline lookup yields CDR1 MDHEN and CDR2 SYDVKM. This CDR3 is CASSPRETGNYGYTF. CDR3 DNA: TGTGCCAGCAGTCCGAGGGAGACGGGGAACTATGGCTACACCTTC.

This clone was observed a handful of times. J is TRBJ1-6 and V is TRBV12-3 or TRBV12-4; perhaps TRBD1 as D (5 bases). This CDR3 contains 13 residues. Trimming shortened V by 1 base and J by 14 bases, and 12 bases separated the two germline ends. The CDR3: CASSLGARATLHF. DNA of the CDR3: TGTGCCAGCAGTTTAGGGGCCAGGGCCACCCTCCACTTT.

This clone was seen once. One end of the junction is discordant with germline, which a read error may explain. CDR3 nucleotide sequence: TGTGCTAGCAGCTGGACTAGCGGGAATGAGCAGTTCTTC. It is translated as CASSWTSGNEQFF. The chain links TRBV7-7 to TRBJ2-1; 11 nucleotides agree with TRBD2. Germline lookup yields CDR1 SSHAT and CDR2 FNYEAQ (reference sequence). This CDR3 is built from 13 residues. Full variable domain (rest looked up from reference TRBV7-7 and TRBJ2-1): GAGVSQSPRYKVTKRGQDVTLRCDPISSHATLYWYQQALGQGPEFLTYFNYEAQPDKSGLPSDRFSAERPEGSISTLTIQRTEQRDSAMYRCASSWTSGNEQFFGPGTRLTVL.